Sequencing of this TCR beta chain was carried out in a study of OX40 agonist ivuxolimab in advanced cancers. Study details: Patients assigned to dose escalation were diagnosed with hepatocellular carcinoma, melanoma, renal cell or head and neck cancer. Partial responses were achieved by three patients: one hepatocellular carcinoma, two cutaneous melanoma.

V trimming: 4 bases; J trimming: 6 bases; junction bases outside the gene matches: 9. Germline values: CDR1 MDHEN, CDR2 SYDVKM. The CDR3 loop spans 15 amino acids. In the case of this clone: Its antigen is currently unknown.

Findings of the study overall: In the 0.1 to 3.0 mg/kg range, CD4+ and CD8+ blood T cells had expanded clonally by week 6.

Produced via immunoSEQ multiplex PCR; TCRdb's table is partial and in-frame only. This repertoire shows about 62,000 clones, 75% to 90% found once; its top ten account for just under 4%. The rearrangement uses TRBV28 and TRBJ1-1, with TRBD1 matching over 9 bases. This receptor was obtained from an adult with an advanced solid tumor such as melanoma, head and neck, liver or kidney cancer. Sequenced here: CD4+ or CD8+ T cells sorted from blood, sampled in a trial of the OX40 agonist ivuxolimab. In DNA form, the CDR3 reads TGTGCCAGCAGTTCCGCCGGGACAGGGTCCTCTGAAGCTTTCTTT. It yields the protein CASSSAGTGSSEAFF. Using reference TRBV28 and TRBJ1-1 for the parts outside the CDR3, the full variable domain is DVKVTQSSRYLVKRTGEKVFLECVQDMDHENMFWYRQDPGLGLRLIYFSYDVKMKEKGDIPEGYSVSREKKERFSLILESASTNQTSMYLCASSSAGTGSSEAFFGQGTRLTVV.